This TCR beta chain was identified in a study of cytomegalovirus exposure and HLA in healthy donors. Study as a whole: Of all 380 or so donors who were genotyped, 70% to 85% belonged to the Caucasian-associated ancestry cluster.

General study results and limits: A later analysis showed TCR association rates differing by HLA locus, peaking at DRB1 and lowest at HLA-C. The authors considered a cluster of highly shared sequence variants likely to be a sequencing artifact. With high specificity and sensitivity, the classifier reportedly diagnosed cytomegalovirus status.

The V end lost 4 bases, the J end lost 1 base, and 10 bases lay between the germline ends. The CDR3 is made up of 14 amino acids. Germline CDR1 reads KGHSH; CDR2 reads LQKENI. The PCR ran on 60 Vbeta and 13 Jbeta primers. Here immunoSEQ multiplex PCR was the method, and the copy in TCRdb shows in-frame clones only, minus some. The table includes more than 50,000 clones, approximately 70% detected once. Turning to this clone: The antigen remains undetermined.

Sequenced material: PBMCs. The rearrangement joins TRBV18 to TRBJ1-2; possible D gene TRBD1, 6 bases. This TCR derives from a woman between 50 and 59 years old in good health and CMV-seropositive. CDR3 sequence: CASSHKQGNYGYTF. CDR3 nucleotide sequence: TGTGCCAGCTCACATAAACAGGGTAACTATGGCTACACCTTC.